These 18 T cell receptor beta chains originate from one sample sequenced in a study of blood T cell repertoires in COVID-19. Assay used: immunoSEQ multiplex PCR; TCRdb lists only in-frame clones, some missing. The sample lists about 370,000 clones; about 87% were seen once. The sequenced material came from peripheral blood. Receptor source: a woman in her twenties or thirties with COVID-19, enrolled during active disease.

This sequence joins TRBV18 and TRBJ2-5; 8 bases fit TRBD1. CDR3 length: 14 amino acids. The V segment lost 2 bases and the J segment 7 bases; nucleotides outside the gene matches: 6. Germline loops: CDR1 KGHSH, CDR2 LQKENI. In DNA, the CDR3 is TGTGCCAGCTCACCAACACAGGGGGTCGGGACCCAGTACTTC. Encoded protein: CASSPTQGVGTQYF.

This chain uses TRBV20-1 with TRBJ2-5; unclear D gene. Germline CDR1 reads DFQATT; CDR2 reads SNEGSKA (reference sequence). This CDR3 is 10 amino acids long. V lost 3 bases and J lost 4, with 3 bases in between. Here the CDR3 DNA reads TGCAGTGCTAGTCTAGAGACCCAGTACTTC. It encodes CSASLETQYF.

This clone has only one observation. The rearrangement uses TRBV6-5 and TRBJ2-7; 7 positions match TRBD1. Losses at the gene ends were 10 bases for V and 2 bases for J; bases not matched to a gene: 8. This CDR3 is 13 amino acids long. The germline CDR1 and CDR2 sequences are MNHEY and SVGAGI. The CDR3 here is CATKRQGPYEQYF. CDR3 in DNA: TGTGCCACAAAACGACAGGGACCCTACGAGCAGTACTTC.

The rearrangement links TRBV6-4 to TRBJ2-3, with 12 bases fitting TRBD1. The CDR3 has 16 amino acids. Germline assignment: CDR1 MRHNA and CDR2 SNTAGT. Trimming cost V 6 bases and J 5 bases; bases outside gene matches: 9. The CDR3 reads CASSGTGTGGGDTQYF. CDR3 DNA sequence: TGTGCCAGCAGCGGGACCGGGACAGGGGGCGGAGATACGCAGTATTTT.

The chain links TRBV7-2 to TRBJ1-3; D not certain. The CDR3 runs 15 residues. CDR1 and CDR2 (germline): SGHTA, FQGNSA. Trimming cost V 1 base and J 3 bases, with 10 bases left between them. The CDR3 protein is CASSLVSADGNTIYF. CDR3 DNA sequence: TGTGCCAGCAGCTTAGTTTCGGCGGATGGAAACACCATATATTTT.

CDR3 DNA sequence: TGTGCCAGCAGTCCTAGCTGGTCTAGCACAGATACGCAGTATTTT. It encodes CASSPSWSSTDTQYF. J is TRBJ2-3 and V is TRBV6-4, with D possibly matching TRBD2 (5 bases). This CDR3 region has 15 residues. V lost 5 bases and J lost 0, with 12 bases in between. CDR1 MRHNA and CDR2 SNTAGT come from the germline V gene.

The chain recombines TRBV5-6 with TRBJ2-1; 7 bases align to TRBD2. The CDR3 covers 17 residues. The germline CDR1 and CDR2 sequences are SGHDT and YYEEEE. Trimming at V came to 3 bases and at J to 6 bases, leaving 15 bases not matched to a gene. This CDR3 is CASSSLGKGGDRNEQFF. In DNA, the CDR3 is TGTGCCAGCAGCTCCCTTGGTAAGGGAGGGGATCGCAATGAGCAGTTCTTC.

The chain links TRBV11-2 to TRBJ2-6; 7 nucleotides line up with TRBD1. The CDR3 loop spans 16 amino acids. Germline V gives CDR1 SGHAT, CDR2 FQNNGV. The V and J ends lost 3 bases and 1 base, in that order; junction bases with no gene match: 3. The CDR3 nucleotides are TGTGCCAGCAGCTTCCGACAGGGATCTGGGGCCAACGTCCTGACTTTC. It yields the protein CASSFRQGSGANVLTF.

This chain links TRBV6-2 or TRBV6-3 with TRBJ2-7; possibly TRBD1 for D (5 bases). In germline, CDR1 is MNHEY, CDR2 SVGEGT. V was cut by 5 bases and J by 0 bases, with 11 bases left in between. The length of the CDR3 is 14 residues. The DNA for the CDR3 is TGTGCCAGCAGTATACAGGAGAGCTCCTACGAGCAGTACTTC. It is translated as CASSIQESSYEQYF.

This chain links TRBV5-6 with TRBJ1-4, with 9 bases lining up with TRBD1. Germline values: CDR1 SGHDT, CDR2 YYEEEE. The junction had 6 bases not matched to a gene; V was cut back by 2 bases and J by 7 bases. This CDR3 comprises 15 residues. The DNA of the CDR3 is TGTGCCAGCAGCTTCAGGACAGGGGCCGGTGAAAAACTGTTTTTT. The encoded protein is CASSFRTGAGEKLFF.

Regarding this clone: The same CDR3 also results from other DNA sequences found in this sample. This rearrangement joins TRBV11-2 to TRBJ1-1, with a tentative D call TRBD1 (5 bases). The germline CDR1 and CDR2 sequences are SGHAT and FQNNGV. Deletions cut 3 bases from V and 5 bases from J, with 10 bases between. The CDR3 contains 13 residues. CDR3 nucleotide sequence: TGTGCCAGCAGCTTGACTGCAGGGACTGAAGCTTTCTTT. Amino acids: CASSLTAGTEAFF.

The gene calls are TRBV5-1 and TRBJ2-2, with 12 bases aligning to TRBD2. V was clipped by 4 bases and J by 7 bases; unmatched bases: 14. CDR3 size: 18 residues. In germline, CDR1 is SGHRS, CDR2 YFSETQ. The CDR3 bases are TGCGCCAGCAGCCCTCTAGCGGGAGGGCCGAGTGCCGGCGGGGAGCTGTTTTTT. Translated: CASSPLAGGPSAGGELFF.

In its sample, this clone was seen a few times. V usage is TRBV15 and J usage is TRBJ1-1; the match to TRBD1 covers 8 bases. The CDR3 length is 17 residues. The germline V gene encodes CDR1 LNHNV and CDR2 YYDKDF (reference sequence). J gave up 0 bases and V 1 base, and 7 bases lay outside the gene matches. In DNA form, the CDR3 reads TGTGCCACCAGCAGAGTGCTGACAGGGGTAATGAACACTGAAGCTTTCTTT. Translated, it gives CATSRVLTGVMNTEAFF.

V is TRBV7-6 and J is TRBJ1-1; possible D gene TRBD1, 6 bases. V lost 5 bases to trimming and J lost 0 bases, with 13 bases between them. The CDR3 is 15 residues long. CDR1 is SGHVS, CDR2 FNYEAQ, per germline. CDR3 bases: TGTGCCAGCAGCCCCGGGACAACCATGAACACTGAAGCTTTCTTT. Protein product: CASSPGTTMNTEAFF.

The chain couples TRBV5-1 to TRBJ2-3; tentative D call: TRBD2 (5 bases). CDR3 length: 15 amino acids. V was clipped by 2 bases and J by 2 bases, with 12 bases between them. Per germline, CDR1 SGHRS and CDR2 YFSETQ. The CDR3 DNA reads TGCGCCAGCAGCTTCTCCTGGGAGCCCACAGATACGCAGTATTTT. Its protein is CASSFSWEPTDTQYF.

The rearrangement links TRBV2 to TRBJ2-5; D possibly corresponds to TRBD1 (7 bases). V lost 3 bases to trimming and J lost 9 bases, with 14 bases between them. The CDR3 contains 13 residues. Germline V CDR1 and CDR2: SNHLY, FYNNEI. CDR3 nucleotides: TGTGCCAGCAGTGAGGAGGGTACAGGGGCCCAGTACTTC. Encoded protein: CASSEEGTGAQYF.

The chain recombines TRBV3-1 (or the pseudogene TRBV3-2) with TRBJ1-6; D is perhaps TRBD1 (6 bases). Germline V gene lookup returns CDR1 LGHDT and CDR2 YNNKEL (reference sequence). The ends were cut back, 4 bases at V and 7 bases at J, with 14 bases in the middle. The CDR3 loop spans 15 amino acids. The CDR3 nucleotides read TGTGCCAGCAGCCCACCGGGACAAAGGAATTCACCCCTCCACTTT. Translation gives CASSPPGQRNSPLHF.

The V call is TRBV20-1, the J call TRBJ2-3, with D perhaps TRBD2 (6 bases). The CDR3 has 15 amino acids. CDR1 is DFQATT, CDR2 SNEGSKA, per germline (reference sequence). V was trimmed by 3 bases and J by 4 bases, leaving 17 bases between them. The CDR3 sequence is CSASMGRRRADTQYF. Here the CDR3 DNA reads TGCAGTGCTAGTATGGGGAGAAGGAGGGCAGATACGCAGTATTTT.